Listed here are 21 T cell receptor beta chains from one sample, sequenced in a study of identifying expanded T cells in peripheral blood. Data came from immunoSEQ multiplex PCR; TCRdb stores just in-frame clones and leaves some out. The sample lists 83,000 or so clones, roughly 90% occurring once. The sample was blood. The receptor source for this set is a person aged 18 to 70 in good health.

The chain has TRBV19 and TRBJ1-2, with 9 bases aligning to TRBD1. Germline assignment: CDR1 LNHDA and CDR2 SQIVND (reference sequence). The CDR3 totals 12 residues. J lost 6 bases, V lost 6 bases, and 2 bases had no gene match. The CDR3 region is CASRRTGDGYTF. CDR3 DNA: TGTGCCAGTAGAAGGACAGGGGATGGCTACACCTTC.

The genes are TRBV28 and TRBJ2-7, with D uncertain. Deletions cut 5 bases from V and 3 bases from J, with 14 bases between. The CDR3 loop spans 14 amino acids. Germline V lookup: CDR1 MDHEN, CDR2 SYDVKM. The CDR3 DNA reads as TGTGCCAGCAGTCTTTACGCTGATTTCTACGAGCAGTACTTC. It specifies CASSLYADFYEQYF.

In its sample, this clone ranks as medium-sized (0.01 to 0.1%). The V gene is TRBV7-3, the J gene TRBJ2-1; a possible D gene is TRBD1 (7 bases). Trimming took off 2 bases at V and 12 bases at J, with 11 bases between the two ends. Germline V gives CDR1 SGHTA, CDR2 FQGTGA. This CDR3 comprises 12 residues. The CDR3 region is CASSLGGGGQFF. The CDR3, as DNA: TGTGCCAGCAGCTTAGGAGGGGGCGGGCAGTTCTTC.

The V and J genes are TRBV19 and TRBJ1-5; 8 bases agree with TRBD1. CDR1 and CDR2 from the germline V gene are LNHDA and SQIVND (reference sequence). V shed 5 bases, J shed 2 bases, and the junction held 14 bases outside the gene matches. The CDR3 is 18 residues long. CDR3 DNA: TGTGCCAGTAGTTTTCTCCTGGGACAGGAGGCGGGCAATCAGCCCCAGCATTTT. It specifies CASSFLLGQEAGNQPQHF.

This sequence joins TRBV19 and TRBJ1-1; D remains ambiguous. The CDR3 spans 12 residues. Trimming took off 7 bases at V and 3 bases at J, with 9 bases between the two ends. Germline V gene lookup returns CDR1 LNHDA and CDR2 SQIVND (reference sequence). This CDR3 reads CASNGEDTEAFF. The DNA of the CDR3 is TGTGCCAGTAACGGGGAGGACACTGAAGCTTTCTTT.

V is TRBV19 and J is TRBJ2-1; TRBD1 agrees at 8 bases. There are 13 residues in the CDR3. Germline CDR1 is LNHDA and CDR2 is SQIVND (reference sequence). Trimming removed 6 bases from V and 9 bases from J; junction bases left unmatched: 7. In DNA form, the CDR3 reads TGTGCCAGTAGCGGGGACAGGAATCGTGAGCAGTTCTTC. Amino acids: CASSGDRNREQFF.

This rearrangement joins TRBV7-3 to TRBJ2-3; D is uncertain. Germline CDR1 SGHTA, CDR2 FQGTGA. The length of the CDR3 is 16 residues. The ends were cut back, 6 bases at V and 3 bases at J, with 19 bases in the middle. The CDR3 loop is CASSKRKGPGTDTQYF. Here the CDR3 DNA reads TGTGCCAGCAGTAAGAGGAAAGGCCCCGGGACAGATACGCAGTATTTT.

The chain joins TRBV29-1 to TRBJ1-2; D unresolved. Trimming left V 5 bases short and J 6 bases short, with 10 bases between. CDR1 and CDR2 from the germline V gene are SQVTM and ANQGSEA. This CDR3 is 11 amino acids long. The CDR3 loop is CSVHPDDGYTF. The CDR3 DNA sequence: TGCAGCGTTCACCCGGACGATGGCTACACCTTC.

This clone showed up just once. The chain has TRBV28 and TRBJ2-7, with a possible D match to TRBD1 (6 bases). V lost 4 bases and J lost 0, with 10 bases in between. CDR3 length: 14 residues. Germline CDR1 reads MDHEN; CDR2 reads SYDVKM. This CDR3 is CASSWDTSSYEQYF. Here the CDR3 DNA reads TGTGCCAGCAGTTGGGACACGAGCTCCTACGAGCAGTACTTC.

This clone was detected only once. This sequence joins TRBV7-6 and TRBJ2-3; tentative D call: TRBD1 (6 bases). Between the trimmed V and J ends, which lost 6 bases and 6 bases, there was a span of 19 bases. Germline V gene sequence: CDR1 SGHVS, CDR2 FNYEAQ. The CDR3 runs to 15 residues. The CDR3 nucleotides read TGTGCCAGCAGTCTAGTAGGCAGGGGTGTGGATACGCAGTATTTT. It specifies CASSLVGRGVDTQYF.

This chain uses TRBV2 with TRBJ1-6; possibly TRBD1 for D (5 bases). CDR3 size: 15 residues. Germline lookup yields CDR1 SNHLY and CDR2 FYNNEI. V dropped 2 bases and J dropped 6 bases, with 11 bases sitting between them. CDR3 sequence (DNA): TGTGCCAGCAGTGAAAGTGGGACGGTTAATTCACCCCTCCACTTT. It is translated as CASSESGTVNSPLHF.

CDR3 nucleotides: TGTGCCATCAGTTCGGGACAGGTTCGGGGCTACACCTTC. Encoded protein: CAISSGQVRGYTF. V and J are TRBV10-3 and TRBJ1-2, with TRBD1 matching 8 bases. CDR1 is ENHRY, CDR2 SYGVKD, per germline. The CDR3 has 13 amino acids. Losses at the gene ends were 5 bases for V and 8 bases for J; bases not matched to a gene: 7.

The V and J genes are TRBV5-1 and TRBJ1-4, with 8 positions matching TRBD1. The J segment lost 5 bases and the V segment lost 0 bases, leaving 0 bases of the junction unmatched. Germline V lookup: CDR1 SGHRS, CDR2 YFSETQ. This CDR3 contains 14 residues. CDR3 coding DNA: TGCGCCAGCAGCTTGGGACAGGGGAATGAAAAACTGTTTTTT. This translates into CASSLGQGNEKLFF. Full variable domain (missing parts from reference TRBV5-1 and TRBJ1-4): KAGVTQTPRYLIKTRGQQVTLSCSPISGHRSVSWYQQTPGQGLQFLFEYFSETQRNKGNFPGRFSGRQFSNSRSEMNVSTLELGDSALYLCASSLGQGNEKLFFGSGTQLSVL.

V gene TRBV6-1 combines with J gene TRBJ1-1, with 7 bases lining up with TRBD1. The germline CDR1 and CDR2 sequences are MNHNS and SASEGT. CDR3 length: 14 amino acids. Trimming removed 8 bases from V and 3 bases from J; junction bases left unmatched: 9. Written as DNA, the CDR3 is TGTGCCAGCTTACCGGGACAGACTTACACTGAAGCTTTCTTT. Translation gives CASLPGQTYTEAFF.

The V gene is TRBV27, the J gene TRBJ1-1; no clear D gene. This CDR3 has 14 residues. Per germline, CDR1 MNHEY and CDR2 SMNVEV (reference sequence). V shed 9 bases and J shed 2 bases, with 16 bases lying between them. The DNA for the CDR3 is TGTGCCAGTCGAAGACGGGCGGGAAACACTGAAGCTTTCTTT. Encoded protein: CASRRRAGNTEAFF.

The chain recombines TRBV15 with TRBJ1-6; a weak D match, TRBD1 (5 bases). The CDR3 runs to 13 residues. From germline, CDR1 is LNHNV and CDR2 YYDKDF (reference sequence). Trimming removed 8 bases at V and 9 bases at J, with 14 bases between. Written as DNA, the CDR3 is TGTGCCACCCAAAGAGGGCAGGGTTCACCCCTCCACTTT. It encodes CATQRGQGSPLHF. Together with reference TRBV15 and TRBJ1-6, the CDR3 gives the full variable domain: DAMVIQNPRYQVTQFGKPVTLSCSQTLNHNVMYWYQQKSSQAPKLLFHYYDKDFNNEADTPDNFQSRRPNTSFCFLDIRSPGLGDTAMYLCATQRGQGSPLHFGNGTRLTVT.

This clone has more than one count but fewer than ten. The chain combines TRBV7-9 with TRBJ2-1; D remains unclear. CDR1 and CDR2 (germline): SEHNR, FQNEAQ (reference sequence). This CDR3 is 13 amino acids long. V was cut by 2 bases and J by 6 bases, with 8 bases left in between. CDR3 in DNA: TGTGCCAGCAGCTTAAATAGCTTCAATGAGCAGTTCTTC. As protein: CASSLNSFNEQFF.

The V call is TRBV21-1, the J call TRBJ1-2. TRBV21-1 constitutes a pseudogene. The CDR3 spans 15 residues. CDR3 in DNA: TGTGCCAGCAGAACCCGGAGGGGGGGGCTAGGTGGCTACACCTTC. Amino acids: CASRTRRGGLGGYTF.

This clone was seen just once. This chain links TRBV9 with TRBJ2-7, with D perhaps matching TRBD2 (6 bases). The CDR3 is 14 residues long. Germline V lookup: CDR1 SGDLS, CDR2 YYNGEE. Trimming stripped 0 bases from V and 3 bases from J, with 10 bases between. Here the CDR3 DNA reads TGTGCCAGCAGCGTAGCGGGAGCGGACTACGAGCAGTACTTC. Residues: CASSVAGADYEQYF.

This clone was counted a few times. This chain joins TRBV30 and TRBJ2-3; TRBD2 matches at 10 bases. CDR1 GTSNPN and CDR2 SVGIG come from the germline V gene (reference sequence). V shed 2 bases, J shed 1 base, and the junction held 3 bases outside the gene matches. The CDR3 is made up of 15 amino acids. The CDR3 region has the DNA TGTGCCTGGAGTAAGGGGACTAGCGGCACAGATACGCAGTATTTT. Protein product: CAWSKGTSGTDTQYF.

The V and J genes are TRBV20-1 and TRBJ2-5; no firm D call. The CDR3 extends over 11 amino acids. Germline V CDR1 and CDR2: DFQATT, SNEGSKA (reference sequence). V was shortened by 2 bases and J by 4 bases, with 5 bases between the two germline ends. The CDR3 DNA follows: TGCAGTGCTAGATACAGAGAGACCCAGTACTTC. Its protein is CSARYRETQYF.